The 27 T cell receptor beta chains given below trace back to one sample, sequenced in a study of Ad26.COV2.S vaccination and SARS-CoV-2 variants. Treatment given: around 19 received Ad26.COV2.S at low or high dose, single or two shots; about 5 received placebo; per-sample allocation not given. Sampling was performed 63 days after the first vaccine or placebo injection. Some clones are missing from TCRdb's copy, which holds only in-frame ones; the method was immunoSEQ multiplex PCR. Among some 370,000 clones, 83% were seen once, and the ten largest hold 7.4%. The sequencing here drew on peripheral blood, taken in a trial of Ad26.COV2.S vaccine versus placebo. The receptors here all came from a person between 18 and 65 years old who received the Ad26.COV2.S COVID-19 vaccine or a placebo.

This chain connects TRBV12-5 to TRBJ2-7; D call uncertain. CDR1 is LGHNT and CDR2 is FRNRAP in the germline V gene. The CDR3 spans 16 residues. Deletions cut 0 bases from V and 0 bases from J, with 12 bases between. In nucleotides, the CDR3 is TGTGCTAGTGGTTTGGTACACGGACGGTTCTCCTACGAGCAGTACTTC. This translates into CASGLVHGRFSYEQYF.

A remark on this clone: This same CDR3 is encoded by further DNA sequences in the sample. This rearrangement joins TRBV5-1 to TRBJ1-2; the match to TRBD1 covers 10 bases. This CDR3 has 13 amino acids. J was trimmed by 8 bases and V by 2 bases; bases with no gene match: 3. Germline CDR1 is SGHRS and CDR2 is YFSETQ. CDR3 in amino acids: CASSFGTGDGYTF. CDR3 DNA: TGCGCCAGCAGCTTCGGGACAGGGGACGGCTACACCTTC.

This chain uses TRBV7-2 with TRBJ2-7; D ambiguous. The germline V and J ends were trimmed by 5 bases and 2 bases, with 19 bases remaining between them. CDR1 is SGHTA and CDR2 is FQGNSA in the germline V gene. The CDR3 runs 16 residues. The CDR3 reads CASSHPLDALTYEQYF. The CDR3 DNA sequence: TGTGCCAGCAGCCACCCTTTGGACGCCCTTACCTACGAGCAGTACTTC.

This sequence joins TRBV9 and TRBJ2-7; 7 bases fit TRBD2. The CDR3 consists of 15 residues. Trimming at V came to 0 bases and at J to 0 bases, leaving 3 bases not matched to a gene. Germline CDR1 and CDR2: SGDLS and YYNGEE. The CDR3 DNA follows: TGTGCCAGCAGCGTAGGAGGGAGGGCCTCCTACGAGCAGTACTTC. Its translation is CASSVGGRASYEQYF.

A few counts support this clone. This chain links TRBV5-5 with TRBJ1-5; D is unclear. Germline assignment: CDR1 SGHKS and CDR2 YYEKEE (reference sequence). Between the trimmed V and J ends, which lost 2 bases and 6 bases, there was a span of 12 bases. The CDR3 runs 14 residues. CDR3 residues: CASSFAPGGQPQHF. CDR3 DNA: TGTGCCAGCAGCTTCGCCCCGGGAGGTCAGCCCCAGCATTTT. Supplemented by reference TRBV5-5 and TRBJ1-5, the full variable domain reads DAGVTQSPTHLIKTRGQQVTLRCSPISGHKSVSWYQQVLGQGPQFIFQYYEKEERGRGNFPDRFSARQFPNYSSELNVNALLLGDSALYLCASSFAPGGQPQHFGDGTRLSIL.

The rearrangement links TRBV6-4 to TRBJ1-1; unclear D gene. The CDR3 has 13 residues. Germline assignment: CDR1 MRHNA and CDR2 SNTAGT. V gave up 6 bases and J gave up 0 bases, with 8 bases separating them. The CDR3 region has the DNA TGTGCCAGCAGCTCCGGTTTGAACACTGAAGCTTTCTTT. Translation gives CASSSGLNTEAFF.

This chain uses TRBV29-1 with TRBJ2-3, with 13 bases that match TRBD2. CDR1 and CDR2 from the germline V gene are SQVTM and ANQGSEA. The CDR3 runs to 15 residues. V was clipped by 6 bases and J by 5 bases; unmatched bases: 8. CDR3 protein: CSVAPGTSGKDTQYF. CDR3 in DNA: TGCAGCGTAGCCCCTGGGACTAGCGGGAAAGATACGCAGTATTTT.

This clone was recorded only once. This sample includes further DNA sequences coding for the same CDR3. The V gene is TRBV7-9, the J gene TRBJ2-2; D ambiguous. The CDR3 spans 14 residues. V lost 1 base and J lost 1, with 4 bases in between. Looked up from germline, CDR1 is SEHNR and CDR2 is FQNEAQ (reference sequence). The CDR3 region is CASSLDVNTGELFF. The CDR3 DNA sequence: TGTGCCAGCAGCTTAGACGTGAACACCGGGGAGCTGTTTTTT.

This sequence joins TRBV6-6 and TRBJ1-6, with unresolved D. This CDR3 is built from 14 residues. The V gene's germline CDR1 is MNHNY and CDR2 SVGAGI (reference sequence). Trimming took off 5 bases at V and 5 bases at J, with 10 bases between the two ends. CDR3 residues: CASSPPGNNSPLHF. CDR3 coding DNA: TGTGCCAGCAGTCCACCGGGGAATAATTCACCCCTCCACTTT.

This clone was recorded only once. The chain is built from TRBV11-3 and TRBJ2-1, with no clear D. The CDR3 totals 12 residues. Trimming took 0 bases from V and 4 from J, leaving 1 base between them. Looked up from germline, CDR1 is SGHNT and CDR2 is YENEEA. This chain's CDR3 is CASSLEYNEQFF. DNA of the CDR3: TGTGCCAGCAGCTTAGAATACAATGAGCAGTTCTTC.

The chain combines TRBV11-3 with TRBJ1-1, with D maybe TRBD1 (6 bases). Germline V gene lookup returns CDR1 SGHNT and CDR2 YENEEA. Trimming removed 7 bases from V and 0 bases from J, with 9 bases in between. The CDR3 is made up of 13 amino acids. In DNA form, the CDR3 reads TGTGCCAGCATTCAGGGGTTGAACACTGAAGCTTTCTTT. Translating it yields CASIQGLNTEAFF.

This chain joins TRBV6-5 and TRBJ1-2; 9 bases are a match to TRBD1. CDR1 is MNHEY, CDR2 SVGAGI, per germline. This CDR3 has 14 residues. V was pared by 0 bases and J by 6 bases, with 2 bases of the junction left unmatched. Here the CDR3 DNA reads TGTGCCAGCAGTTACTCAGGGACAGGGAATGGCTACACCTTC. Translation: CASSYSGTGNGYTF.

The chain recombines TRBV28 with TRBJ1-3; D remains unclear. V was pared by 7 bases and J by 3 bases, with 13 bases between. Germline CDR1 reads MDHEN; CDR2 reads SYDVKM. This CDR3 has 14 residues. As DNA, the CDR3 is TGTGCCAGCACCGCCTGGAGTTATGGAAACACCATATATTTT. Translated, it gives CASTAWSYGNTIYF.

In this sample, this clone turned up once. The V and J genes are TRBV6-5 and TRBJ1-5; TRBD1 matches at 10 bases. V lost 10 bases, J lost 4 bases, and 7 bases stayed unmatched. This CDR3 comprises 14 residues. Germline CDR1 reads MNHEY; CDR2 reads SVGAGI. CDR3 region: CATAGTGANQPQHF. CDR3 DNA sequence: TGTGCCACCGCCGGGACAGGGGCTAATCAGCCCCAGCATTTT.

This chain joins TRBV19 and TRBJ1-5; 7 positions agree with TRBD1. Germline values: CDR1 LNHDA, CDR2 SQIVND (reference sequence). V gave up 4 bases and J gave up 7 bases; unmatched junction bases: 10. The CDR3 has 15 amino acids. The CDR3 region has the DNA TGTGCCAGTAGTAGAACCTCGGGACAGCAACAGCCCCAGCATTTT. As protein: CASSRTSGQQQPQHF.

The V call is TRBV10-2, the J call TRBJ2-2; 7 nucleotides line up with TRBD2. The germline CDR1 and CDR2 sequences are WSHSY and SAAADI. Trimming at V came to 8 bases and at J to 1 base, leaving 7 bases not matched to a gene. This CDR3 spans 15 amino acids. The CDR3 loop is CASLGERENTGELFF. In DNA form, the CDR3 reads TGCGCCAGCCTCGGGGAGCGGGAGAACACCGGGGAGCTGTTTTTT.

The V and J genes are TRBV10-1 and TRBJ2-7; a possible D gene is TRBD2 (5 bases). Trimming left V 4 bases short and J 6 bases short, with 13 bases between. Germline-derived CDR1 and CDR2 are WNHNN and SYGVQD (reference sequence). This CDR3 region has 13 residues. Here the CDR3 DNA reads TGCGCCAGCAGTGGAATTCTAGAGGGCGAGCAGTACTTC. Translated: CASSGILEGEQYF.

This clone occurred a few times. This chain joins TRBV7-9 and TRBJ2-7; D is uncertain. CDR1 and CDR2 (germline): SEHNR, FQNEAQ (reference sequence). V was trimmed by 4 bases and J by 3 bases, leaving 10 bases between them. This CDR3 is built from 13 residues. The CDR3: CASSSDNFYEQYF. The CDR3 nucleotides are TGTGCCAGCAGCTCGGATAACTTCTACGAGCAGTACTTC.

CDR3 nucleotide sequence: TGTGCCAGCAGTGAACCAACGACTAGCGGGAAGGGGAGGGAGCAGTACTTC. This translates into CASSEPTTSGKGREQYF. The chain joins TRBV6-1 to TRBJ2-7; 11 bases match TRBD2. Trimming at V came to 2 bases and at J to 7 bases, leaving 13 bases not matched to a gene. CDR3 length: 17 amino acids. CDR1 is MNHNS, CDR2 SASEGT, per germline.

The chain links TRBV6-6 to TRBJ1-2, with TRBD1 identical over 9 bases. The CDR3 covers 16 residues. The trim removed 2 bases at V and 2 bases at J, leaving 6 bases unmatched. Germline V CDR1 and CDR2: MNHNY, SVGAGI (reference sequence). Written as DNA, the CDR3 is TGTGCCAGCAGTTACGGGACAGGGTTCTCCAACTATGGCTACACCTTC. It yields the protein CASSYGTGFSNYGYTF.

The chain couples TRBV6-5 to TRBJ2-7; 7 nucleotides line up with TRBD1. V lost 6 bases and J lost 7; bases outside the gene matches: 9. Per germline, CDR1 MNHEY and CDR2 SVGAGI. The CDR3 has 13 residues. The CDR3 sequence: CASRLAGRGEQYF. The CDR3 bases are TGTGCCAGCAGGCTCGCCGGCAGGGGGGAGCAGTACTTC.

The DNA for the CDR3 is TGTGCCAGCAGCTTAATACGGGGGAGGCTCGACTATGGCTACACCTTC. Its translation is CASSLIRGRLDYGYTF. This rearrangement joins TRBV7-2 to TRBJ1-2, with D perhaps matching TRBD1 (5 bases). V lost 2 bases, J lost 3 bases, and 16 bases lay in between. CDR1 and CDR2 from the germline V gene are SGHTA and FQGNSA. The CDR3 totals 16 residues.

This clone was seen just once. This chain uses TRBV4-1 with TRBJ2-7; TRBD1 is a possible D gene (6 bases). Between the trimmed V and J ends, which lost 1 base and 7 bases, there was a span of 20 bases. The CDR3 runs 16 residues. Germline CDR1 is MGHRA and CDR2 is YSYEKL. CDR3 DNA: TGCGCCAGCAGCCAAGGAGCACAGGGACCGCAGGAGGAGCAGTACTTC. It encodes CASSQGAQGPQEEQYF.

The sample holds a few counts of this clone. This sequence joins TRBV7-2 and TRBJ2-3; TRBD2 matches 7 bases. The CDR3 spans 15 residues. CDR1 SGHTA and CDR2 FQGNSA come from the germline V gene. The J segment lost 5 bases and the V segment lost 4 bases, leaving 9 bases of the junction unmatched. CDR3 nucleotides: TGTGCCAGCAGCTCGTGGACTAGTTTTCGAGATACGCAGTATTTT. Its translation: CASSSWTSFRDTQYF.

This clone has a handful of counts. The same CDR3 is also encoded by other DNA sequences in this sample. The V call is TRBV9, the J call TRBJ1-2, with D possibly being TRBD1 (6 bases). Per the germline V gene, CDR1 is SGDLS and CDR2 is YYNGEE. With 5 bases removed from V and 2 bases from J, the gap between germline ends came to 10 bases. The CDR3 sequence is 13 residues long. This CDR3 reads CASSADRNYGYTF. The CDR3 bases are TGTGCCAGCAGTGCCGACAGGAACTATGGCTACACCTTC.

The rearrangement uses TRBV6-6 and TRBJ1-5; D remains unclear. V was trimmed by 2 bases and J by 5 bases, leaving 4 bases between them. CDR1 is MNHNY, CDR2 SVGAGI, per germline (reference sequence). This CDR3 region has 12 residues. This CDR3 reads CASSYGYQPQHF. The DNA of the CDR3 is TGTGCCAGCAGTTACGGGTATCAGCCCCAGCATTTT.

This chain links TRBV5-1 with TRBJ2-1, with 8 bases lining up with TRBD1. The ends lost 0 bases at V and 7 bases at J; junction bases unmatched: 9. The CDR3 loop spans 16 amino acids. Germline V gene sequence: CDR1 SGHRS, CDR2 YFSETQ. The CDR3 here is CASSLVAGGVRNEQFF. DNA for the CDR3: TGCGCCAGCAGCTTGGTGGCAGGGGGCGTTAGAAATGAGCAGTTCTTC.